Shown below are 20 T cell receptor beta chains from a single sample sequenced in a study of OX40 agonist ivuxolimab in advanced cancers. Sequencing was performed with immunoSEQ multiplex PCR; in TCRdb, only in-frame clones are kept and a portion is missing. Of tens of thousands of clones listed, about 89% are singletons. The specimen was CD4+ or CD8+ T cells sorted from blood, collected in a trial of the OX40 agonist ivuxolimab. The receptors stem from an adult with an advanced solid tumor such as melanoma, head and neck, liver or kidney cancer.

The chain is built from TRBV7-8 and TRBJ2-7; 7 bases are shared with TRBD1. CDR1 SGHVS and CDR2 FQNEAQ come from the germline V gene. V dropped 5 bases and J dropped 4; count of bases not matched to a gene: 8. CDR3 length: 14 residues. In DNA, the CDR3 is TGTGCCAGCAGCGGACAGGTCCGCGGGTACGAGCAGTACTTC. As protein: CASSGQVRGYEQYF.

This CDR3 reads CAGHAGKTYEQYF. Written as DNA, the CDR3 is TGTGCAGGACATGCGGGCAAAACCTACGAGCAGTACTTC. The rearrangement uses TRBV2 and TRBJ2-7, with D perhaps matching TRBD1 or TRBD2 (5 bases each). Germline V gene sequence: CDR1 SNHLY, CDR2 FYNNEI. The length of the CDR3 is 13 residues.

The genes are TRBV29-1 and TRBJ2-3, with D perhaps TRBD1 (7 bases). Germline lookup yields CDR1 SQVTM and CDR2 ANQGSEA. The V end lost 2 bases, the J end lost 0 bases, and 12 bases lay between the germline ends. There are 15 residues in the CDR3. CDR3 loop: CSVELEGASTDTQYF. CDR3 DNA: TGCAGCGTTGAATTGGAGGGGGCAAGCACAGATACGCAGTATTTT.

This rearrangement joins TRBV12-5 to TRBJ2-1, with 10 bases aligning to TRBD1. There are 15 residues in the CDR3. The germline CDR1 and CDR2 sequences are LGHNT and FRNRAP. J gave up 8 bases and V 6 bases, and 10 bases lay outside the gene matches. The CDR3 sequence is CASGYGTGVGDEQFF. The CDR3 DNA reads as TGTGCTAGTGGCTACGGGACAGGGGTTGGGGATGAGCAGTTCTTC.

The genes are TRBV10-3 and TRBJ2-3; 9 positions agree with TRBD2. Per germline, CDR1 ENHRY and CDR2 SYGVKD. The J segment lost 6 bases and the V segment lost 3 bases, leaving 7 bases of the junction unmatched. The CDR3 extends over 15 amino acids. The CDR3 nucleotides are TGTGCCATCAGTGATCTAGCGGGACCACCGGATACGCAGTATTTT. Protein: CAISDLAGPPDTQYF.

The rearrangement joins TRBV4-1 to TRBJ2-7; TRBD2 matches 9 bases. The germline gives CDR1 MGHRA, CDR2 YSYEKL. The CDR3 runs 16 residues. Unmatched junction bases numbered 9, after V lost 1 base and J lost 5 bases. The CDR3: CASSQVSPSGRNEQYF. The DNA for the CDR3 is TGCGCCAGCAGCCAAGTCTCTCCGAGCGGGAGGAACGAGCAGTACTTC.

This chain uses TRBV6-5 with TRBJ2-7; tentative D call: TRBD2 (5 bases). Germline-derived CDR1 and CDR2 are MNHEY and SVGAGI. This CDR3 region has 13 residues. Trimming took off 4 bases at V and 6 bases at J, with 13 bases between the two ends. CDR3 protein: CASSLRTAGEQYF. The CDR3 bases are TGTGCCAGCAGTTTAAGGACCGCGGGCGAGCAGTACTTC.

This chain joins TRBV9 and TRBJ1-2; 10 bases fit TRBD1. CDR3 size: 16 residues. Germline V gene sequence: CDR1 SGDLS, CDR2 YYNGEE. With 3 bases clipped from V and 6 bases from J, the junction kept 11 bases outside the gene matches. CDR3 sequence (DNA): TGTGCCAGCAGCGCCGATCGGGACAGGGGTATGGATGGCTACACCTTC. The encoded protein is CASSADRDRGMDGYTF.

V usage is TRBV7-9 and J usage is TRBJ2-7; 9 bases line up with TRBD2. Germline V gene lookup returns CDR1 SEHNR and CDR2 FQNEAQ (reference sequence). The ends lost 4 bases at V and 5 bases at J; junction bases unmatched: 9. The CDR3 spans 15 residues. DNA for the CDR3: TGTGCCAGCAGCTCCCCCGGGACTAGCACCCACGAGCAGTACTTC. As protein: CASSSPGTSTHEQYF.

This chain joins TRBV10-1 and TRBJ2-1; the match to TRBD2 covers 8 bases. Trimming removed 6 bases from V and 7 bases from J; junction bases left unmatched: 5. Per germline, CDR1 WNHNN and CDR2 SYGVQD (reference sequence). The CDR3 extends over 13 amino acids. CDR3 bases: TGCGCCAGCAGCCAGACTAGCGTGAATGAGCAGTTCTTC. As protein: CASSQTSVNEQFF.

The CDR3 is CASSQKGEGLYEQYF. CDR3 nucleotides: TGTGCCAGCAGCCAAAAGGGGGAGGGCCTGTACGAGCAGTACTTC. The rearrangement joins TRBV4-2 to TRBJ2-7; D might be TRBD2 (7 bases). The germline gives CDR1 LGHNA, CDR2 YNFKEQ. V shed 2 bases and J shed 4 bases, with 15 bases lying between them. The CDR3 runs to 15 residues.

The chain employs TRBV7-2 and TRBJ2-1, with 8 bases that match TRBD2. Per the germline V gene, CDR1 is SGHTA and CDR2 is FQGNSA. Unmatched junction bases numbered 14, after V lost 5 bases and J lost 2 bases. The CDR3 is 18 amino acids. The CDR3 DNA reads as TGTGCCAGCAGCCAAGATCTCTCACTAGCGGATACCTACAATGAGCAGTTCTTC. Encoded protein: CASSQDLSLADTYNEQFF.

The rearrangement uses TRBV5-1 and TRBJ1-1; D possibly corresponds to TRBD1 (5 bases). Germline CDR1 and CDR2: SGHRS and YFSETQ. This CDR3 is built from 12 residues. The ends were cut back, 2 bases at V and 6 bases at J, with 8 bases in the middle. CDR3: CASSLSGAEAFF. In DNA, the CDR3 is TGCGCCAGCAGCTTATCGGGGGCTGAAGCTTTCTTT.

Here the CDR3 reads CASTPTGGPYEQYF. DNA for the CDR3: TGTGCCAGTACACCGACAGGGGGCCCCTACGAGCAGTACTTC. The rearrangement uses TRBV19 and TRBJ2-7; 10 bases match TRBD1. This CDR3 is 14 amino acids long. V trimming: 7 bases; J trimming: 2 bases; junction bases outside the gene matches: 5. The germline CDR1 and CDR2 sequences are LNHDA and SQIVND (reference sequence). The whole variable domain, remainder taken from reference TRBV19 and TRBJ2-7, is DGGITQSPKYLFRKEGQNVTLSCEQNLNHDAMYWYRQDPGQGLRLIYYSQIVNDFQKGDIAEGYSVSREKKESFPLTVTSAQKNPTAFYLCASTPTGGPYEQYFGPGTRLTVT.

The DNA for the CDR3 is TGCGCCAGCAGCCAGAACAGGGTAAACATTCAGTACTTC. Amino acid sequence: CASSQNRVNIQYF. This sequence joins TRBV4-3 and TRBJ2-4; the D gene is possibly TRBD1 (6 bases). Per the germline V gene, CDR1 is LGHNA and CDR2 is YSLEER. The CDR3 totals 13 residues. V was cut by 3 bases and J by 6 bases, with 9 bases left in between.

The V and J genes are TRBV15 and TRBJ2-1; D possibly corresponds to TRBD2 (6 bases). Germline loops: CDR1 LNHNV, CDR2 YYDKDF (reference sequence). This CDR3 region has 15 residues. Trimming removed 0 bases at V and 6 bases at J, with 12 bases between. CDR3 nucleotides: TGTGCCACCAGCAGAGATCAGGAGGGCTTCAATGAGCAGTTCTTC. The encoded protein is CATSRDQEGFNEQFF.

V is TRBV5-6 and J is TRBJ2-3; D gene unclear. The CDR3 extends over 14 amino acids. Trimming cost V 0 bases and J 2 bases, with 7 bases left between them. Germline lookup yields CDR1 SGHDT and CDR2 YYEEEE. In DNA form, the CDR3 reads TGTGCCAGCAGCTTGGTCAGCTACACAGATACGCAGTATTTT. Its protein product is CASSLVSYTDTQYF.

This clone was recorded a few times. The J gene is TRBJ2-3, the V gene TRBV5-5; the D is unclear. CDR3 size: 14 residues. Per the germline V gene, CDR1 is SGHKS and CDR2 is YYEKEE (reference sequence). V lost 0 bases to trimming and J lost 3 bases, with 8 bases between them. Written as DNA, the CDR3 is TGTGCCAGCAGCTTGGTCGGTGCGACAGATACGCAGTATTTT. Amino acid sequence: CASSLVGATDTQYF.

DNA for the CDR3: TGCGCCAGCAGCCAATTGCCGGGACTAGGAAACACAGATACGCAGTATTTT. Translated, it gives CASSQLPGLGNTDTQYF. The chain uses TRBV4-1 and TRBJ2-3, with 8 positions matching TRBD2. The CDR3 runs 17 residues. The germline gives CDR1 MGHRA, CDR2 YSYEKL. V dropped 2 bases and J dropped 2; count of bases not matched to a gene: 9.

The genes are TRBV7-9 and TRBJ2-1, with unresolved D. CDR3 length: 12 residues. V was clipped by 5 bases and J by 6 bases, with 8 bases between them. In germline, CDR1 is SEHNR, CDR2 FQNEAQ (reference sequence). This chain's CDR3 is CASSPASNEQFF. Here the CDR3 DNA reads TGTGCCAGCAGCCCAGCATCCAATGAGCAGTTCTTC.